One sample yielded the 30 T cell receptor beta chains listed below, sequenced in a study of T cell responses to AZD1222 COVID-19 vaccine. Repertoires were generated with immunoSEQ multiplex PCR, while TCRdb's copy carries only in-frame clones and drops some. Of about 170,000 clones listed, around 88% were seen once; the top ten hold approximately 1%. Sequenced here: peripheral blood, sampled 28 days after the second AZD1222 dose. All receptors come from an adult who received the AZD1222 COVID-19 vaccine.

The chain is built from TRBV5-1 and TRBJ1-3; 7 bases are a match to TRBD1. The CDR3 covers 16 residues. The V segment lost 3 bases and the J segment 0 bases; nucleotides outside the gene matches: 6. From germline, CDR1 is SGHRS and CDR2 YFSETQ. This chain's CDR3 is CASSWGDRASGNTIYF. The CDR3 DNA follows: TGCGCCAGCAGCTGGGGCGACAGGGCCTCTGGAAACACCATATATTTT.

The J gene is TRBJ1-3, the V gene TRBV4-1; no clear D gene. Trimming cost V 0 bases and J 0 bases, with 9 bases left between them. The germline CDR1 and CDR2 sequences are MGHRA and YSYEKL. The CDR3 spans 16 residues. DNA for the CDR3: TGCGCCAGCAGCCAAGATCCTACCCGCTCTGGAAACACCATATATTTT. Amino acid sequence: CASSQDPTRSGNTIYF.

The CDR3 here is CASSHLSAGLAKNIQYF. The CDR3, as DNA: TGTGCCAGCAGCCACCTTTCTGCAGGGCTAGCCAAAAACATTCAGTACTTC. The chain employs TRBV3-1 (or the pseudogene TRBV3-2) and TRBJ2-4; maybe TRBD1 (5 bases). The germline V gene has CDR1 LGHDT and CDR2 YNNKEL (reference sequence). The CDR3 runs to 17 residues. The V and J ends lost 3 bases and 0 bases respectively, with 15 bases between them.

Written as DNA, the CDR3 is TGTGCCAGTAGATCGACTAGCCCCGGGGAGCTGTTTTTT. Translation: CASRSTSPGELFF. The gene calls are TRBV19 and TRBJ2-2; TRBD2 aligns across 7 bases. Germline V CDR1 and CDR2: LNHDA, SQIVND (reference sequence). J gave up 6 bases and V 6 bases, and 4 bases lay outside the gene matches. This CDR3 is built from 13 residues.

This chain uses TRBV6-5 with TRBJ2-7; D gene unclear. Germline V gene lookup returns CDR1 MNHEY and CDR2 SVGAGI. This CDR3 has 10 amino acids. V lost 5 bases and J 4 bases, leaving 3 bases between the germline ends. The CDR3: CASSTYEQYF. The CDR3 nucleotides are TGTGCCAGCAGTACTTACGAGCAGTACTTC.

The chain carries TRBV15 and TRBJ2-5; TRBD1 aligns across 9 bases. The CDR3 spans 16 residues. V dropped 0 bases and J dropped 4; count of bases not matched to a gene: 6. Germline V lookup: CDR1 LNHNV, CDR2 YYDKDF (reference sequence). The chain's CDR3 is CATSRDSQGAGETQYF. The CDR3 region has the DNA TGTGCCACCAGCAGAGATTCACAGGGGGCAGGAGAGACCCAGTACTTC.

The chain joins TRBV29-1 to TRBJ2-3, with 9 bases fitting TRBD1. Looked up from germline, CDR1 is SQVTM and CDR2 is ANQGSEA. J was trimmed by 3 bases and V by 6 bases; bases with no gene match: 1. There are 12 residues in the CDR3. CDR3 loop: CSVGQGTDTQYF. The CDR3 DNA follows: TGCAGCGTAGGACAGGGGACAGATACGCAGTATTTT.

This chain joins TRBV5-4 and TRBJ1-2, with TRBD1 identical over 9 bases. This CDR3 region has 15 residues. The germline V gene has CDR1 SGHNT and CDR2 YYREEE (reference sequence). The V gene end was trimmed by 4 bases and the J gene end by 6 bases; junction bases not matched to a gene: 10. As DNA, the CDR3 is TGTGCCAGCAGCCGTCCGGGACAGGGAATGGATGGCTACACCTTC. It encodes CASSRPGQGMDGYTF. The full variable domain, its missing parts supplied by reference TRBV5-4 and TRBJ1-2, is ETGVTQSPTHLIKTRGQQVTLRCSSQSGHNTVSWYQQALGQGPQFIFQYYREEENGRGNFPPRFSGLQFPNYSSELNVNALELDDSALYLCASSRPGQGMDGYTFGSGTRLTVV.

The genes are TRBV7-9 and TRBJ2-5; 8 bases are a match to TRBD1. Germline V CDR1 and CDR2: SEHNR, FQNEAQ (reference sequence). This CDR3 spans 14 amino acids. V shed 5 bases, J shed 5 bases, and the junction held 7 bases outside the gene matches. The CDR3 loop reads CASSAGGASETQYF. CDR3 DNA sequence: TGTGCCAGCAGCGCAGGGGGCGCGAGTGAGACCCAGTACTTC.

This rearrangement joins TRBV5-1 to TRBJ1-1; a possible D gene is TRBD1 (5 bases). This CDR3 has 15 amino acids. Trimming removed 2 bases at V and 5 bases at J, with 16 bases between. Germline V gene sequence: CDR1 SGHRS, CDR2 YFSETQ. The CDR3 is CASSLNGQGGTEAFF. CDR3 bases: TGCGCCAGCAGCTTAAATGGCCAGGGCGGTACTGAAGCTTTCTTT.

This chain connects TRBV7-2 to TRBJ2-7, with D maybe TRBD2 (5 bases). With 5 bases removed from V and 5 bases from J, the gap between germline ends came to 13 bases. The CDR3 consists of 13 residues. Germline V CDR1 and CDR2: SGHTA, FQGNSA. For the CDR3, the DNA is TGTGCCAGCAGCCTATCGGGAACAAACGAGCAGTACTTC. It is translated as CASSLSGTNEQYF.

This chain links TRBV4-2 with TRBJ2-7; D might be TRBD1 (6 bases). V lost 3 bases, J lost 2 bases, and 11 bases lay in between. This CDR3 is 14 amino acids long. Germline V gene data show CDR1 as LGHNA and CDR2 as YNFKEQ. As DNA, the CDR3 is TGTGCCAGCAGCCAGGACGACAGGACCTACGAGCAGTACTTC. As protein: CASSQDDRTYEQYF.

This chain connects TRBV19 to TRBJ2-4; TRBD2 matches 8 bases. This CDR3 is built from 20 residues. V shed 4 bases, J shed 0 bases, and the junction held 17 bases outside the gene matches. Germline CDR1 reads LNHDA; CDR2 reads SQIVND (reference sequence). DNA for the CDR3: TGTGCCAGTAGTAATCGGGGTAGCGGGGACTCGCGACTAGCCAAAAACATTCAGTACTTC. It yields the protein CASSNRGSGDSRLAKNIQYF.

J is TRBJ2-1 and V is TRBV7-2, with 10 bases aligning to TRBD2. Germline CDR1 reads SGHTA; CDR2 reads FQGNSA. J gave up 6 bases and V 8 bases, and 10 bases lay outside the gene matches. The CDR3 totals 15 residues. The CDR3 here is CASARQRGGLNEQFF. The CDR3 DNA reads as TGTGCCAGCGCCAGGCAGCGGGGGGGCCTCAATGAGCAGTTCTTC.

The chain links TRBV6-1 to TRBJ1-2; D is ambiguous. Deletions cut 1 base from V and 2 bases from J, with 11 bases between. The germline gives CDR1 MNHNS, CDR2 SASEGT. The CDR3 extends over 15 amino acids. CDR3 amino acids: CASSEEHQRNYGYTF. The CDR3 DNA sequence: TGTGCCAGCAGTGAAGAGCACCAACGGAACTATGGCTACACCTTC.

The chain combines TRBV4-1 with TRBJ1-5, with 9 bases aligning to TRBD1. The length of the CDR3 is 15 residues. Germline CDR1 is MGHRA and CDR2 is YSYEKL. J gave up 4 bases and V 1 base, and 2 bases lay outside the gene matches. For the CDR3, the DNA is TGCGCCAGCAGCCAAGCCGACAGGGGGAATCAGCCCCAGCATTTT. It specifies CASSQADRGNQPQHF.

The chain recombines TRBV4-1 with TRBJ2-1; D unresolved. CDR1 MGHRA and CDR2 YSYEKL come from the germline V gene. CDR3 length: 14 residues. Deletions cut 0 bases from V and 4 bases from J, with 7 bases between. CDR3 DNA sequence: TGCGCCAGCAGCCAAGAAGCCCGGTACAATGAGCAGTTCTTC. Translating gives CASSQEARYNEQFF.

The CDR3 here is CASTNYRGYNSPLHF. DNA for the CDR3: TGTGCCAGCACAAACTACAGGGGCTATAATTCACCCCTCCACTTT. The chain has TRBV27 and TRBJ1-6, with TRBD1 identical over 7 bases. CDR3 length: 15 amino acids. CDR1 and CDR2 (germline): MNHEY, SMNVEV (reference sequence). Trimming at V came to 7 bases and at J to 3 bases, leaving 6 bases not matched to a gene.

With regard to this clone: At one end, the junction sequence differs from germline, possibly due to a read error. CDR3 sequence (DNA): TGTGCCAGCAGACCAGGGAAAGAATTT. This translates into CASRPGKEF. V and J are TRBV14 and TRBJ2-3; perhaps TRBD1 as D (5 bases). Germline CDR1 SGHDN, CDR2 FVKESK. This CDR3 has 9 amino acids.

This clone was detected only once. DNA for the CDR3: TGTGCCAGCAGCCCCGGGGGCGGGGCCCTTGAGCAGTTCTTC. Protein product: CASSPGGGALEQFF. The gene calls are TRBV11-2 and TRBJ2-1; D may be TRBD1 or TRBD2 (6 bases each). The V end was cut by 5 bases, the J end by 9 bases, with 17 bases between. Germline V lookup: CDR1 SGHAT, CDR2 FQNNGV. The CDR3 contains 14 residues.

The chain is built from TRBV18 and TRBJ1-1; D remains unclear. Germline values: CDR1 KGHSH, CDR2 LQKENI. Trimming shortened V by 4 bases and J by 0 bases, and 9 bases separated the two germline ends. This CDR3 is 14 amino acids long. Here the CDR3 reads CASSLEFVNTEAFF. In DNA, the CDR3 is TGTGCCAGCTCACTTGAGTTCGTGAACACTGAAGCTTTCTTT.

This clone was found once. The chain joins TRBV6-2 or TRBV6-3 to TRBJ2-5; no clear D gene. Trimming left V 5 bases short and J 7 bases short, with 11 bases between. Germline V gene data show CDR1 as MNHEY and CDR2 as SVGEGT. The CDR3 totals 12 residues. CDR3 residues: CASSRGSATQYF. In DNA form, the CDR3 reads TGTGCCAGCAGTCGTGGCTCAGCGACCCAGTACTTC.

This clone turned up a few times. This chain links TRBV4-1 with TRBJ1-2; D might be TRBD1 (5 bases). V was pared by 3 bases and J by 6 bases, with 17 bases between. This CDR3 has 15 residues. Germline CDR1 MGHRA, CDR2 YSYEKL. The CDR3 region is CASSHPGNLGDGYTF. CDR3 in DNA: TGCGCCAGCAGCCACCCAGGGAATTTGGGAGATGGCTACACCTTC.

This chain uses TRBV5-6 with TRBJ1-1; 9 bases fit TRBD1. The CDR3 covers 13 residues. Germline V lookup: CDR1 SGHDT, CDR2 YYEEEE. Trimming removed 10 bases from V and 6 bases from J; junction bases left unmatched: 10. The CDR3 DNA follows: TGTGCCTGGACGGGACAGGGTCTGGCTGAAGCTTTCTTT. It specifies CAWTGQGLAEAFF.

This chain joins TRBV2 and TRBJ1-2; D is undetermined. The CDR3 loop spans 12 amino acids. Deletions cut 7 bases from V and 6 bases from J, with 12 bases between. The V gene's germline CDR1 is SNHLY and CDR2 FYNNEI. CDR3: CASKPDGDGYTF. DNA of the CDR3: TGTGCCAGCAAACCTGACGGGGATGGCTACACCTTC.

This rearrangement joins TRBV30 to TRBJ1-6, with D perhaps matching TRBD1 (5 bases). Germline CDR1 GTSNPN, CDR2 SVGIG (reference sequence). The CDR3 consists of 14 residues. V was shortened by 4 bases and J by 8 bases, with 15 bases between the two germline ends. The CDR3 DNA reads TGTGCCTGGAAGTGGCCAGGGAATGATTCACCCCTCCACTTT. Translating it yields CAWKWPGNDSPLHF.

This chain uses TRBV3-1 (or the pseudogene TRBV3-2) with TRBJ1-1; TRBD1 agrees at 7 bases. V was pared by 6 bases and J by 1 base, with 2 bases of the junction left unmatched. Per germline, CDR1 LGHDT and CDR2 YNNKEL (reference sequence). This CDR3 has 13 amino acids. CDR3 nucleotide sequence: TGTGCCAGCAGTCGACAGGGGAACACTGAAGCTTTCTTT. Encoded protein: CASSRQGNTEAFF.

This rearrangement joins TRBV19 to TRBJ1-2, with D possibly TRBD1 on 5 matching bases. Trimming removed 3 bases at V and 0 bases at J, with 14 bases between. The CDR3 is 16 residues long. In germline, CDR1 is LNHDA, CDR2 SQIVND (reference sequence). The CDR3 region is CASSIILGGTNYGYTF. DNA for the CDR3: TGTGCCAGTAGTATCATTTTGGGGGGGACTAACTATGGCTACACCTTC.

J is TRBJ2-7 and V is TRBV7-8, with a tentative D call TRBD1 (6 bases). The V gene lost 1 base and the J gene lost 2 bases, with 15 bases spanning the gap. Per the germline V gene, CDR1 is SGHVS and CDR2 is FQNEAQ. The CDR3 is 16 residues long. The CDR3 coding sequence is TGTGCCAGCAGCTTAGGAGGGCAGGGGATAACCTACGAGCAGTACTTC. Protein sequence: CASSLGGQGITYEQYF. Using reference TRBV7-8 and TRBJ2-7 for the parts outside the CDR3, the full variable domain is GAGVSQSPRYKVAKRGQDVALRCDPISGHVSLFWYQQALGQGPEFLTYFQNEAQLDKSGLPSDRFFAERPEGSVSTLKIQRTQQEDSAVYLCASSLGGQGITYEQYFGPGTRLTVT.

The chain couples TRBV4-1 to TRBJ2-1, with a possible D match to TRBD2 (6 bases). Per germline, CDR1 MGHRA and CDR2 YSYEKL. V was shortened by 4 bases and J by 3 bases, with 13 bases between the two germline ends. This CDR3 spans 15 amino acids. CDR3: CASSRSGGNYNEQFF. The CDR3 DNA is TGCGCCAGCAGCCGTAGTGGAGGGAACTACAATGAGCAGTTCTTC.